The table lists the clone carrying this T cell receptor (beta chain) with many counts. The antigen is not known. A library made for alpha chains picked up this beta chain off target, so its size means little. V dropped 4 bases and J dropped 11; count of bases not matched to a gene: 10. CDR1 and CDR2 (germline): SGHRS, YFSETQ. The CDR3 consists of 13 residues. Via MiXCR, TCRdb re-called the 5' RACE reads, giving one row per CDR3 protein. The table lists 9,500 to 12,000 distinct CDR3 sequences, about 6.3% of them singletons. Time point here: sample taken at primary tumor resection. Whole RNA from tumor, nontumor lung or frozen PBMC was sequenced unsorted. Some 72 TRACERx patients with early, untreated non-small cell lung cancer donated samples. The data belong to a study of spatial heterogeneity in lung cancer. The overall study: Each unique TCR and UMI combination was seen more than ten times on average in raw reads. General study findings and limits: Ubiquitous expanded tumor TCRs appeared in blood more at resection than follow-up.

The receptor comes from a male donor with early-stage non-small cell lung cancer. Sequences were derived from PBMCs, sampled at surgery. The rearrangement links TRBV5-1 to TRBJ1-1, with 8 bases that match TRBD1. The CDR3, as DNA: TGCGCCAGCAGCGAAGCCGACAGGGGAGACGCTTTCTTT. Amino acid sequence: CASSEADRGDAFF.